A single sample gave rise to the 31 T cell receptor beta chains below, sequenced in a study of cytomegalovirus exposure and HLA in healthy donors (TCRdb year 2017). The library relied on the immunoSEQ multiplex PCR assay. A mixture of 60 forward primers for TCR Vbeta segments and 13 reverse primers for TCR Jbeta segments was used in the multiplex PCR. TCRdb took this table from immuneACCESS and kept in-frame rearrangements with V and J called. Such tables lack part of the clones; where checked against another copy, unresolved V genes explain under half of the gap, and the rest is unexplained. This sample is represented by 270,000 or so clones; about nine tenths of them were singletons. The ten largest clones capture roughly 4% of the sample. Sequenced material: PBMCs. The receptor source for this set is a man in his forties in good health and CMV-seropositive.

The chain carries TRBV18 and TRBJ1-1; weak D call: TRBD1 (5 bases). CDR1 and CDR2 from the germline V gene are KGHSH and LQKENI. Trimming stripped 3 bases from V and 10 bases from J, with 15 bases between. The CDR3 loop spans 13 amino acids. The DNA of the CDR3 is TGTGCCAGCTCACCGGGGGAGGGTTTCGGAGCTTTCTTT. Residues: CASSPGEGFGAFF. The variable domain in full, completed from reference TRBV18 and TRBJ1-1, reads NAGVMQNPRHLVRRRGQEARLRCSPMKGHSHVYWYRQLPEEGLKFMVYLQKENIIDESGMPKERFSAEFPKEGPSILRIQQVVRGDSAAYFCASSPGEGFGAFFGQGTRLTVV.

This clone was seen once. The J gene is TRBJ1-2, the V gene TRBV27; TRBD1 matches at 8 bases. Germline-derived CDR1 and CDR2 are MNHEY and SMNVEV (reference sequence). Germline trimming cut 5 bases from V and 4 bases from J; bases unmatched to any gene: 15. The CDR3 consists of 17 residues. CDR3 nucleotides: TGTGCCAGCAGTCTAACAGGGGGAGGGCCCCTCATCTATGGCTACACCTTC. Translated, it gives CASSLTGGGPLIYGYTF.

The J gene is TRBJ1-2, the V gene TRBV6-1, with 8 bases aligning to TRBD1. The trim removed 6 bases at V and 7 bases at J, leaving 13 bases unmatched. Germline CDR1 MNHNS, CDR2 SASEGT. The CDR3 length is 15 residues. The CDR3 protein is CASRKDKDRVLGYTF. CDR3 nucleotides: TGTGCCAGCAGGAAAGACAAGGACAGGGTTCTTGGCTACACCTTC.

The chain combines TRBV19 with TRBJ1-4; D is unresolved. CDR1 is LNHDA and CDR2 is SQIVND in the germline V gene (reference sequence). The CDR3 consists of 16 residues. Trimming pared 5 bases from V and 0 bases from J, leaving 13 bases between. In nucleotides, the CDR3 is TGTGCCAGTAGTCCGCGGTCGTGGCCAACTAATGAAAAACTGTTTTTT. The encoded protein is CASSPRSWPTNEKLFF.

This chain links TRBV14 with TRBJ2-3; 11 bases match TRBD2. Germline CDR1 and CDR2: SGHDN and FVKESK. The V gene end was trimmed by 3 bases and the J gene end by 2 bases; junction bases not matched to a gene: 4. This CDR3 has 16 amino acids. CDR3 sequence: CASSHRLAGPTDTQYF. The CDR3 region has the DNA TGTGCCAGCAGCCACCGACTAGCGGGACCCACAGATACGCAGTATTTT.

The chain links TRBV21-1 to TRBJ2-1; TRBD2 is the table's D call and was not checked against the DNA. TRBV21-1 is assigned pseudogene status. This CDR3 region has 15 residues. The CDR3 sequence: CASSNDGGVRDEQFF. The CDR3 DNA follows: TGTGCCAGCAGCAACGACGGGGGGGTCCGGGATGAGCAGTTCTTC.

This chain connects TRBV6-6 to TRBJ1-1, with a weak D call TRBD1 (5 bases). Per germline, CDR1 MNHNY and CDR2 SVGAGI (reference sequence). The CDR3 totals 14 residues. The V gene lost 0 bases and the J gene lost 6 bases, with 11 bases spanning the gap. CDR3 residues: CASSYSRGGPEAFF. As DNA, the CDR3 is TGTGCCAGCAGTTACTCGAGGGGAGGGCCTGAAGCTTTCTTT.

This clone was seen more than once but under ten times. The V gene is TRBV2, the J gene TRBJ1-4; no reliable D call. The CDR3 runs to 16 residues. V lost 5 bases and J 5 bases, leaving 18 bases between the germline ends. Germline V gene sequence: CDR1 SNHLY, CDR2 FYNNEI. CDR3 region: CASSLSEGPLNEKLFF. The CDR3 DNA sequence: TGTGCCAGCAGTTTGAGCGAAGGCCCCCTAAATGAAAAACTGTTTTTT.

Comment on this clone: A junction boundary mismatches the germline segment, possibly from a read error. The V and J genes are TRBV7-9 and TRBJ2-1; D not resolved. CDR1 and CDR2 from the germline V gene are SEHNR and FQNEAQ (reference sequence). The CDR3 has 14 residues. In DNA form, the CDR3 reads TGTGCCAGCAGCTTTCGTGACTTGACGGATGAGCAGCTCTTC. It encodes CASSFRDLTDEQLF.

V gene TRBV7-2 combines with J gene TRBJ1-4, with TRBD1 matching over 9 bases. V lost 2 bases to trimming and J lost 3 bases; unmatched junction nucleotides: 7. This CDR3 has 17 residues. Germline loops: CDR1 SGHTA, CDR2 FQGNSA. The chain's CDR3 is CASSLLPTGGPNEKLFF. CDR3 coding DNA: TGTGCCAGCAGCTTACTACCGACAGGGGGGCCTAATGAAAAACTGTTTTTT.

The CDR3 region has the DNA TGCGCCAGCAGCCACAATAGCAATCAGCCCCAGCATTTT. It yields the protein CASSHNSNQPQHF. V is TRBV4-1 and J is TRBJ1-5; D remains unclear. Germline assignment: CDR1 MGHRA and CDR2 YSYEKL. Trimming stripped 3 bases from V and 0 bases from J, with 3 bases between. The CDR3 extends over 13 amino acids.

The DNA for the CDR3 is TGCGCCAGCAGCCCCGACAGGAACTATGGCTACACCTTC. This encodes CASSPDRNYGYTF. This chain uses TRBV5-1 with TRBJ1-2; D perhaps matches TRBD1 (6 bases). CDR1 and CDR2 (germline): SGHRS, YFSETQ. The ends were cut back, 4 bases at V and 2 bases at J, with 9 bases in the middle. This CDR3 is 13 amino acids long.

The rearrangement links TRBV27 to TRBJ2-1, with 8 bases identical to TRBD2. The CDR3 has 14 residues. Per germline, CDR1 MNHEY and CDR2 SMNVEV (reference sequence). Trimming took 5 bases from V and 4 from J; bases not matched to a gene: 4. The CDR3 nucleotides read TGTGCCAGCAGTGGTTTAGCGGGATACAATGAGCAGTTCTTC. This gives the protein CASSGLAGYNEQFF.

The V call is TRBV25-1, the J call TRBJ2-7; 7 bases match TRBD1. CDR1 and CDR2 from the germline V gene are MGHDK and SYGVNS. The CDR3 length is 12 residues. The V segment lost 6 bases and the J segment 4 bases; nucleotides outside the gene matches: 3. CDR3 bases: TGTGCCAGCAGGCAGGGGGTTTACGAGCAGTACTTC. This translates into CASRQGVYEQYF.

The chain uses TRBV5-1 and TRBJ1-5; no clear D gene. There are 13 residues in the CDR3. CDR1 SGHRS and CDR2 YFSETQ come from the germline V gene. V was clipped by 5 bases and J by 4 bases, with 10 bases between them. The chain's CDR3 is CASSRSGNQPQHF. The DNA for the CDR3 is TGCGCCAGCAGTAGGTCAGGTAATCAGCCCCAGCATTTT.

The chain links TRBV19 to TRBJ2-7; 13 nucleotides match TRBD2. CDR1 LNHDA and CDR2 SQIVND come from the germline V gene (reference sequence). V dropped 9 bases and J dropped 6; count of bases not matched to a gene: 11. This CDR3 comprises 15 residues. CDR3 in DNA: TGTGCCAGCGCAAATTCTGGACTAGCGGGAGCCGAGCAGTACTTC. Protein product: CASANSGLAGAEQYF.

This clone was observed once. This chain connects TRBV6-1 to TRBJ2-1, with D tentatively TRBD1 (6 bases). Germline V lookup: CDR1 MNHNS, CDR2 SASEGT. The CDR3 is made up of 12 amino acids. V lost 7 bases, J lost 3 bases, and 7 bases lay in between. This chain's CDR3 is CASTRGYNEQFF. CDR3 DNA sequence: TGTGCCAGCACCAGGGGCTACAATGAGCAGTTCTTC.

V and J are TRBV2 and TRBJ1-5; TRBD1 matches at 7 bases. The CDR3 has 16 residues. V was pared by 5 bases and J by 0 bases, with 7 bases of the junction left unmatched. Per germline, CDR1 SNHLY and CDR2 FYNNEI. The CDR3 nucleotides read TGTGCCAGCAGTTGGGACAGTCACATTAGCAATCAGCCCCAGCATTTT. This gives the protein CASSWDSHISNQPQHF. Full variable domain (outside the CDR3, taken from reference TRBV2 and TRBJ1-5): EPEVTQTPSHQVTQMGQEVILRCVPISNHLYFYWYRQILGQKVEFLVSFYNNEISEKSEIFDDQFSVERPDGSNFTLKIRSTKLEDSAMYFCASSWDSHISNQPQHFGDGTRLSIL.

This rearrangement joins TRBV13 to TRBJ2-7, with D perhaps matching TRBD1 (6 bases). Trimming shortened V by 5 bases and J by 3 bases, and 14 bases separated the two germline ends. The CDR3 loop spans 14 amino acids. Germline V CDR1 and CDR2: PRHDT, FYEKMQ (reference sequence). CDR3: CASSRATGLYEQYF. The CDR3 DNA reads TGTGCCAGCAGCCGTGCGACAGGACTCTACGAGCAGTACTTC.

The chain links TRBV4-1 to TRBJ2-7, with D perhaps matching TRBD1 (5 bases). CDR3 length equals 16 residues. Per the germline V gene, CDR1 is MGHRA and CDR2 is YSYEKL. The V end was cut by 0 bases, the J end by 3 bases, with 15 bases between. CDR3 residues: CASSQESRVSFYEQYF. The CDR3 coding sequence is TGCGCCAGCAGCCAAGAATCCAGGGTATCCTTCTACGAGCAGTACTTC.

The rearrangement links TRBV11-3 to TRBJ2-5; weak D call: TRBD1 (6 bases). The CDR3 consists of 12 residues. Germline-derived CDR1 and CDR2 are SGHNT and YENEEA. V was shortened by 8 bases and J by 2 bases, with 9 bases between the two germline ends. For the CDR3, the DNA is TGTGCCAGCTCAAGGGGGCAAGAGACCCAGTACTTC. It specifies CASSRGQETQYF.

The chain combines TRBV19 with TRBJ2-7; 7 bases line up with TRBD1. CDR1 LNHDA and CDR2 SQIVND come from the germline V gene (reference sequence). The ends lost 7 bases at V and 7 bases at J; junction bases unmatched: 13. This CDR3 spans 14 amino acids. This CDR3 is CASNQNDRVREQYF. The CDR3 coding sequence is TGTGCCAGTAACCAAAATGACAGGGTAAGGGAGCAGTACTTC.

This clone was detected a few times. The rearrangement links TRBV5-4 to TRBJ2-5; D unresolved. The better agreement between TRBJ2-7 and the DNA end casts doubt on the J call. In germline, CDR1 is SGHNT, CDR2 YYREEE (reference sequence). CDR3 size: 11 residues. This CDR3 is CASSSSYEQYF. CDR3 coding DNA: TGTGCCAGCAGCTCCTCCTACGAGCAGTACTTC.

The V call is TRBV10-3, the J call TRBJ2-7; a weak D match, TRBD2 (5 bases). CDR1 and CDR2 from the germline V gene are ENHRY and SYGVKD. The ends were cut back, 4 bases at V and 6 bases at J, with 7 bases in the middle. The CDR3 spans 11 residues. Here the CDR3 reads CAISAGSEQYF. For the CDR3, the DNA is TGTGCCATCAGTGCGGGGAGCGAGCAGTACTTC.

In this sample, this clone turned up a few times. The chain couples TRBV18 to TRBJ2-2, with TRBD1 matching over 9 bases. Looked up from germline, CDR1 is KGHSH and CDR2 is LQKENI. CDR3 size: 17 residues. V gave up 2 bases and J gave up 3 bases; unmatched junction bases: 7. As DNA, the CDR3 is TGTGCCAGCTCACCATGGATGGGACAGGGTGACACCGGGGAGCTGTTTTTT. Translated, it gives CASSPWMGQGDTGELFF.

Points on this clone: One end of the junction is discordant with germline, which a read error may explain. The chain carries TRBV7-9 and TRBJ1-2; D uncertain. From germline, CDR1 is SEHNR and CDR2 FQNEAQ (reference sequence). There are 15 residues in the CDR3. The CDR3 region is CASNSLLGGGYGYIF. The CDR3 nucleotides read TGTGCCAGCAACTCCCTACTAGGAGGTGGTTATGGCTACATCTTC.

V gene TRBV2 combines with J gene TRBJ2-1; 13 nucleotides agree with TRBD2. CDR1 SNHLY and CDR2 FYNNEI come from the germline V gene. This CDR3 is 15 amino acids long. The trim removed 4 bases at V and 7 bases at J, leaving 4 bases unmatched. CDR3 sequence: CASSALAGGQNEQFF. The CDR3 coding sequence is TGTGCCAGCAGTGCACTAGCGGGAGGGCAAAATGAGCAGTTCTTC.

The gene calls are TRBV29-1 and TRBJ2-7; TRBD1 is a possible D gene (6 bases). Germline assignment: CDR1 SQVTM and CDR2 ANQGSEA. This CDR3 has 14 residues. Trimming stripped 4 bases from V and 3 bases from J, with 16 bases between. CDR3: CSVVSDRGSYEQYF. CDR3 DNA sequence: TGCAGCGTTGTTTCGGACAGAGGTAGCTACGAGCAGTACTTC.

This clone was recorded a few times. CDR3 coding DNA: TGTGCCAGCTCGCCTGACTATTCGGTTAACACTGAAGCTTTCTTT. This encodes CASSPDYSVNTEAFF. The J gene is TRBJ1-1, the V gene TRBV18; D unclear. Germline V CDR1 and CDR2: KGHSH, LQKENI. Trimming pared 6 bases from V and 2 bases from J, leaving 16 bases between. The CDR3 is 15 amino acids.

The CDR3 loop is CASSYDRDANGYTF. As DNA, the CDR3 is TGTGCCAGCAGTTACGACAGGGACGCAAATGGCTACACCTTC. The chain has TRBV6-5 and TRBJ1-2, with TRBD1 matching over 7 bases. This CDR3 comprises 14 residues. Germline V gene data show CDR1 as MNHEY and CDR2 as SVGAGI. V was pared by 2 bases and J by 6 bases, with 6 bases of the junction left unmatched.

The rearrangement uses TRBV11-2 and TRBJ2-7; 9 nucleotides align to TRBD1. The V gene end was trimmed by 1 base and the J gene end by 3 bases; junction bases not matched to a gene: 4. The germline gives CDR1 SGHAT, CDR2 FQNNGV. The length of the CDR3 is 15 residues. This CDR3 is CASSLVGTGRYEQYF. CDR3 in DNA: TGTGCCAGCAGCTTAGTCGGGACAGGGCGCTACGAGCAGTACTTC.